The rows below give T cell receptor beta chains drawn from one sample of a study of T cells in Graves' hyperthyroidism and ophthalmopathy. TCRdb reprocessed the multiplex PCR reads via MiXCR and lists one record per CDR3 protein. The sample lists a few hundred thousand distinct CDR3 sequences; about 18% were seen once. Sequencing was carried out using blood. These receptors originate from a young man with Graves' ophthalmopathy. Both conserved end residues are part of each CDR3. D genes are given only for firm matches. The size field is filled for only some rows; it gives once, few, many or a size class.

V	size	J	D	DNA	CDR3
TRBV29-1	NA	TRBJ2-3	TRBD2	TGCAGCGCCCCCGTTATGGGGAGGGCAGATACGCAGTATTTT	CSAPVMGRADTQYF
TRBV29-1	NA	TRBJ1-4	NA	TGCAGCGCCGGAGGCGGTAATGAAAAACTGTTTTTT	CSAGGGNEKLFF
TRBV5-6	NA	TRBJ1-4	TRBD1	TGTGCCAGCAGCCGATGGACAGGGGATGAAAAACTGTTTTTT	CASSRWTGDEKLFF
TRBV6-1	few	TRBJ1-2	TRBD1	TGTGCCAGCAGCAGATCGGACAGGTTCGCTAACTATGGCTACACCTTC	CASSRSDRFANYGYTF
TRBV28	many	TRBJ2-7	TRBD2	TGTGCCAGCAGACTAGCGGTCTCCTACGAGCAGTACTTC	CASRLAVSYEQYF
TRBV7-2	NA	TRBJ1-1	NA	TGTGCCAGCAGCTTAGCTGGGGGGGGGATCTTGACTGAAGCTTTCTTT	CASSLAGGGILTEAFF
TRBV10-3	NA	TRBJ1-2	NA	TGTGCCATCACCCGACAGGTTAACTATGGCTACACCTTC	CAITRQVNYGYTF
TRBV6-1	few	TRBJ1-1	NA	TGTGCCAGCAGTGAAGCGGTCAACGTTAACACTGAAGCTTTCTTT	CASSEAVNVNTEAFF
TRBV7-9	many	TRBJ2-7	NA	TGTGCCACCGGTAGGGGGGCCTACTCCTACGAGCAGTACTTC	CATGRGAYSYEQYF
TRBV20-1	many	TRBJ2-1	TRBD1	TGCAGCGCCAGGGGGACAGGGTACAATGAGCAGTTCTTC	CSARGTGYNEQFF
TRBV9	NA	TRBJ1-2	TRBD1	TGTGCCAGCAGCGTGGGACAGGGGTGCGGCTACACCTTC	CASSVGQGCGYTF
TRBV27	many	TRBJ1-4	NA	TGTGCCAGCAGTTTATTCCCAACAGGGACGGGGACTAATGAAAAACTGTTTTTT	CASSLFPTGTGTNEKLFF